This TCR beta chain was identified during a study of T cells after posttransplantation cyclophosphamide. Treatment was busulfan-fludarabine conditioning, a marrow graft, and cyclophosphamide on days +3 and +4. TCRdb's table, derived via immunoSEQ multiplex PCR, lists solely in-frame clones and lacks some. The sample contains about 40,000 clones, about 92% of which appear only once. Trimming pared 4 bases from V and 3 bases from J, leaving 11 bases between. The length of the CDR3 is 14 residues. The V gene's germline CDR1 is MRHNA and CDR2 SNTAGT. The TCR was taken from a male patient aged 60 to 75 who received an allogeneic stem cell transplant from a related donor and was CMV-positive. Some T cells may trace back to the graft donor. The sample in question was PBMCs, obtained roughly 59 days after allogeneic stem cell transplant with posttransplant cyclophosphamide. This chain joins TRBV6-4 and TRBJ2-3, with a tentative D call TRBD1 (7 bases). The CDR3 nucleotides are TGTGCCAGCAGTGGACAGGGAGGAACAGATACGCAGTATTTT. It encodes CASSGQGGTDTQYF.